These T cell receptor beta chains were read from a single sample in a study of tumor-infiltrating lymphocytes in primary liver carcinoma. TCRdb independently ran MiXCR on the multiplex PCR reads; one entry per CDR3 protein. The table lists approximately 79,000 distinct CDR3 sequences, over 60% of them singletons, with about a quarter in the top ten. Sequencing input: liver tumor tissue from sampling region 4. The receptors here all came from a man aged 35 to 55 with primary liver carcinoma and hepatitis B virus infection. Both conserved end residues are part of each CDR3. A D gene is named only where the DNA matches it firmly. The listing skips clone size in some rows; elsewhere it reads once, few, many or a size class.

V: TRBV6-1
J: TRBJ2-7
D: .
size: many
DNA: TGTGCCAGCAGTGCCCGTCGGGGTACGGGCGAGCAGTACTTC
CDR3: CASSARRGTGEQYF

V: TRBV11-2
J: TRBJ2-7
D: TRBD2
size: medium-sized
DNA: TGTGCCAGCAGCTTAGATGGCGGGGGTTTCTACGAGCAGTACTTC
CDR3: CASSLDGGGFYEQYF

V: TRBV7-3
J: TRBJ2-3
D: .
size: .
DNA: TGTGCCAGCAGGGACGGCAGCACAGATACGCAGTATTTT
CDR3: CASRDGSTDTQYF

V: TRBV29-1
J: TRBJ2-1
D: .
size: .
DNA: TGCAGCGTCGTTCGGCTAGAATCCTTCAATAAGCAGTTCTTC
CDR3: CSVVRLESFNKQFF

V: TRBV6-1
J: TRBJ1-6
D: TRBD1
size: .
DNA: TGTACCAGCAGTAACAGGGGACAGGGTTCCACGTCCTCCTATAATTCACCCCTCCACTTT
CDR3: CTSSNRGQGSTSSYNSPLHF

V: TRBV14
J: TRBJ1-4
D: .
size: .
DNA: TGTGCCAGCACCTACTCCTTCGAAGGAAAACTGTTTTTT
CDR3: CASTYSFEGKLFF

V: TRBV11-2
J: TRBJ2-7
D: .
size: once
DNA: TGTTCCAGCAGCTCTGCAGGAGGCCGGAGGTACGAGCAGTACTTC
CDR3: CSSSSAGGRRYEQYF

V: TRBV12-3/TRBV12-4
J: TRBJ2-1
D: .
size: many
DNA: TGTGCCAGCAGTTTGGAACGTTACAATGAGCAGTTCTTC
CDR3: CASSLERYNEQFF

V: TRBV10-3
J: TRBJ2-5
D: .
size: .
DNA: TGTGCCATCACTGGGCGGGTGGAGACCCAGTACTTC
CDR3: CAITGRVETQYF

V: TRBV2
J: TRBJ1-4
D: .
size: .
DNA: TGTGCCAGCAGTGGGAGACAGTCAACTAATGAAAAACTGTTTTTT
CDR3: CASSGRQSTNEKLFF

V: TRBV7-8
J: TRBJ1-1
D: .
size: .
DNA: TGTGCCAGCAGCTTAGGGGGGAGGGTGAACAGTGAGGCTTTCTTT
CDR3: CASSLGGRVNSEAFF

V: TRBV29-1
J: TRBJ1-1
D: .
size: .
DNA: TGCAGCGTTGAGGTCAGCATGAACTCTGAAGCTTTCTTT
CDR3: CSVEVSMNSEAFF